This T cell receptor (beta chain) was found in a study of T cell changes during pregnancy in multiple sclerosis. The repertoire was sequenced with immunoSEQ multiplex PCR; TCRdb's copy has only in-frame clones and lacks some. This sample has approximately 88,000 clones; 85% to 95% occur once, and the top ten carry around 2.7%. Germline CDR1 MNHEY, CDR2 SVGAGI. J lost 3 bases, V lost 6 bases, and 6 bases had no gene match. This CDR3 spans 14 amino acids. The V call is TRBV6-5, the J call TRBJ2-7; 9 nucleotides align to TRBD1. Material: peripheral blood, obtained in the first trimester of pregnancy. The receptor comes from a female donor with multiple sclerosis, enrolled in a pregnancy study. The CDR3, as DNA: TGTGCCAGCAGCCTCCGGGGACAGGGCTACGAGCAGTACTTC. Its protein product is CASSLRGQGYEQYF.